This T cell receptor beta chain was documented in a study of cytomegalovirus exposure and HLA in healthy donors. Germline values: CDR1 MDHEN, CDR2 SYDVKM. Trimming took off 6 bases at V and 11 bases at J, with 10 bases between the two ends. The CDR3 consists of 10 residues. Regarding this clone: Its specificity is unknown.

PCR amplification relied on 60 Vbeta primers (plus 13 Jbeta primers). Clones were read by immunoSEQ multiplex PCR, and TCRdb kept only the in-frame ones, dropping some. Of some 87,000 clones in the sample, approximately 80% were seen once. Overall study findings and caveats: Apart from CMV serostatus, no immune exposure information was available.

The TCR was taken from a man aged 30 to 39 in good health and CMV-seronegative. V gene TRBV28 combines with J gene TRBJ1-1, with D uncertain. Sequenced input: PBMCs. As DNA, the CDR3 is TGTGCCAGCAGCCATATAGTGGCTTTCTTT. Its translation: CASSHIVAFF.